Following are 6 T cell receptor beta chains from one sample sequenced in a study of T-cell memory formation after mild COVID-19. Each CDR3 protein gets one entry after TCRdb re-called the 5' RACE reads with MiXCR. The sample consists of 350,000 to 500,000 distinct CDR3 sequences, 23% of them appearing once. The sample was PBMCs or a T cell subset sorted from them (not recorded which). The origin of the receptors is an adult woman who had mild COVID-19 (a few samples of this study predate the infection). Cell type and time point are not known.

The V gene is TRBV18, the J gene TRBJ2-7; 8 bases agree with TRBD1. Germline loops: CDR1 KGHSH, CDR2 LQKENI. The CDR3 totals 15 residues. Trimming took 4 bases from V and 6 from J; bases not matched to a gene: 11. The CDR3 region has the DNA TGTGCCAGCTCACAGATTCGACAGGGGATCGGCGAGCAGTACTTC. It translates to CASSQIRQGIGEQYF.

The V call is TRBV7-3, the J call TRBJ2-3, with D possibly TRBD1 on 6 matching bases. V lost 5 bases to trimming and J lost 2 bases, with 11 bases between them. From germline, CDR1 is SGHTA and CDR2 FQGTGA. The CDR3 covers 14 residues. DNA for the CDR3: TGTGCCAGCAGCCCCCGACAGGACACAGATACGCAGTATTTT. It codes for CASSPRQDTDTQYF.

The chain couples TRBV6-5 to TRBJ2-2; D gene ambiguous. CDR1 is MNHEY and CDR2 is SVGAGI in the germline V gene. The V end was cut by 8 bases, the J end by 5 bases, with 18 bases between. The CDR3 runs to 15 residues. CDR3 DNA sequence: TGTGCCAGCGCTCTACATGGGTCCCAGACCGGGGAGCTGTTTTTT. This gives the protein CASALHGSQTGELFF.

This chain joins TRBV15 and TRBJ2-2; no definite D call. This CDR3 spans 17 amino acids. With 1 base removed from V and 3 bases from J, the gap between germline ends came to 15 bases. In germline, CDR1 is LNHNV, CDR2 YYDKDF (reference sequence). CDR3 DNA sequence: TGTGCCACCAGCAGAGTCCCCGACATTGTGGACACCGGGGAGCTGTTTTTT. This codes for CATSRVPDIVDTGELFF.

This clonotype was counted a few times. The rearrangement uses TRBV5-1 and TRBJ2-2; 9 bases map to TRBD1. The CDR3 is made up of 16 amino acids. The junction had 3 bases not matched to a gene; V was cut back by 0 bases and J by 3 bases. Germline V gene sequence: CDR1 SGHRS, CDR2 YFSETQ. The chain's CDR3 is CASSLAWTGDTGELFF. In nucleotides, the CDR3 is TGCGCCAGCAGCTTGGCCTGGACAGGGGACACCGGGGAGCTGTTTTTT.

CDR3 in DNA: TGCGCCAGCAGCTTTACTACAGTTGATGAGCAGTTCTTC. Translating gives CASSFTTVDEQFF. The rearrangement joins TRBV5-1 to TRBJ2-1; D unclear. The CDR3 spans 13 residues. V was cut by 2 bases and J by 8 bases, with 11 bases left in between. Germline lookup yields CDR1 SGHRS and CDR2 YFSETQ.